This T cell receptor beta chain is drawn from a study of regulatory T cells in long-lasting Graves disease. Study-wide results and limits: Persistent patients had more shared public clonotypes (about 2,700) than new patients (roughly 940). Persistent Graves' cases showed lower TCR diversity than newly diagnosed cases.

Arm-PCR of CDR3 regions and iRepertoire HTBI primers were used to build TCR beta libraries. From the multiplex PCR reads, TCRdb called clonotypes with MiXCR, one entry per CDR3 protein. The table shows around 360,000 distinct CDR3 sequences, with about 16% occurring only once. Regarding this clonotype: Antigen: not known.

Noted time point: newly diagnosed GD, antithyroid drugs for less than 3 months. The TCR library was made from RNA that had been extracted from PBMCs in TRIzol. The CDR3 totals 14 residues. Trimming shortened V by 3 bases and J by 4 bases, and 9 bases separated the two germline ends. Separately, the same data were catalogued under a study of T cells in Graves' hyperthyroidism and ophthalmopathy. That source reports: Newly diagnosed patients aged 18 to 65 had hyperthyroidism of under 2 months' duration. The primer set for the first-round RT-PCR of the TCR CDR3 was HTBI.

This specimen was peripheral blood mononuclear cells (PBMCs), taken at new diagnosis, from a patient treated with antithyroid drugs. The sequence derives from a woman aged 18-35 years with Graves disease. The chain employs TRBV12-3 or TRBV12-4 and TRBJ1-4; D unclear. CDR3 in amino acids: CASSLLTLNEKLFF. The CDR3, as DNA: TGTGCCAGCAGTTTGTTGACACTTAATGAAAAACTGTTTTTT.